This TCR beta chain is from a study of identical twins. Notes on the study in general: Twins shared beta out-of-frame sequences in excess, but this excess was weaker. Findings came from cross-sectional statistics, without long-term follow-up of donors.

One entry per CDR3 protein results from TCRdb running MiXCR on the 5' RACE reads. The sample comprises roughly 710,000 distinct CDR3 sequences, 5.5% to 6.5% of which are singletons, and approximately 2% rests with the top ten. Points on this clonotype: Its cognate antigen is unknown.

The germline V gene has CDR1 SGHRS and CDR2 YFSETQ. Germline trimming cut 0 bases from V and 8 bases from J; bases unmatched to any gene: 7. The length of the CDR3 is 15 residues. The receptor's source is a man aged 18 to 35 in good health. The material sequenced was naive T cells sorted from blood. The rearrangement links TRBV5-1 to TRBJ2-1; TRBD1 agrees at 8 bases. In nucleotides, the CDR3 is TGCGCCAGCAGCTTGGCGGGGGACAGGTTCTATGAGCAGTTCTTC. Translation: CASSLAGDRFYEQFF.